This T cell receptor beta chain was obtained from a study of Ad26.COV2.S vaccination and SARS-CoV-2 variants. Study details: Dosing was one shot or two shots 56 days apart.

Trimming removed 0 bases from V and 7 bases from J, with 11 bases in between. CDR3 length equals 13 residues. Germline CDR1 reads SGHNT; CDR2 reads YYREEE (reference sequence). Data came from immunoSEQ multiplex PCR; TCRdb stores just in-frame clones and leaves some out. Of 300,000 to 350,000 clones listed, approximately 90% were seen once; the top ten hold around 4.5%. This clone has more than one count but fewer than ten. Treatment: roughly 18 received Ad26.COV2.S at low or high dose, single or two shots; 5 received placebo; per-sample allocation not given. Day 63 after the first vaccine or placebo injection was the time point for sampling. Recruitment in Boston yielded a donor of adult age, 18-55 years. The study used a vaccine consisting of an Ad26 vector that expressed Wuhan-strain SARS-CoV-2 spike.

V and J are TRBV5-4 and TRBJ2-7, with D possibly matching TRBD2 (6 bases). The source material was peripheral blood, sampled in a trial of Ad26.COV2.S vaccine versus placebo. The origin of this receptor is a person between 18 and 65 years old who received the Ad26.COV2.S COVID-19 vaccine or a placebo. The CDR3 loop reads CASSLGSGFEQYF. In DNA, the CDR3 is TGTGCCAGCAGCTTGGGCAGCGGGTTTGAGCAGTACTTC.